These 29 T cell receptor beta chains came from one sample sequenced in a study of T cells in Graves' hyperthyroidism and ophthalmopathy. The source material, RNA transcripts, was used to amplify TCR beta CDR3 regions. First-round RT-PCR targeting the TCR CDR3 was performed with the HTBI primer set. TCRdb redid the calling of the multiplex PCR reads with MiXCR, one entry per CDR3 protein. The data show hundreds of thousands of distinct CDR3 sequences, about 15% seen once. Specimen: blood. These receptors were taken from a young woman with Graves' hyperthyroidism.

This clonotype has more than one count but fewer than ten. V and J are TRBV12-3 or TRBV12-4 and TRBJ2-7; TRBD2 aligns across 12 bases. With 6 bases clipped from V and 4 bases from J, the junction kept 7 bases outside the gene matches. This CDR3 comprises 15 residues. Here the CDR3 DNA reads TGTGCCAGCAGAACACGACTAGCGGGAGTATACGAGCAGTACTTC. It specifies CASRTRLAGVYEQYF.

This clonotype has at least ten counts. This chain joins TRBV10-3 and TRBJ2-5; 8 positions match TRBD1. The CDR3 runs to 12 residues. J was trimmed by 3 bases and V by 6 bases; bases with no gene match: 0. The germline gives CDR1 ENHRY, CDR2 SYGVKD. The CDR3, as DNA: TGTGCCATCAGGGACAGGGAAGAGACCCAGTACTTC. Translating it yields CAIRDREETQYF.

This clonotype was seen more than once but under ten times. The chain employs TRBV28 and TRBJ2-3, with 7 bases identical to TRBD1. The CDR3 consists of 11 residues. CDR1 and CDR2 (germline): MDHEN, SYDVKM. With 5 bases clipped from V and 14 bases from J, the junction kept 7 bases outside the gene matches. For the CDR3, the DNA is TGTGCCAGCAGTATGGACAGGATTGGGTATTTT. As protein: CASSMDRIGYF. The whole variable domain, filled in from reference TRBV28 and TRBJ2-3, reads DVKVTQSSRYLVKRTGEKVFLECVQDMDHENMFWYRQDPGLGLRLIYFSYDVKMKEKGDIPEGYSVSREKKERFSLILESASTNQTSMYLCASSMDRIGYFGPGTRLTVL.

This clonotype came up many times. The chain carries TRBV2 and TRBJ2-4; TRBD1 might be the D (6 bases). In germline, CDR1 is SNHLY, CDR2 FYNNEI. V lost 5 bases and J 4 bases, leaving 18 bases between the germline ends. This CDR3 comprises 16 residues. The CDR3 reads CASSNFGTPEKNIQYF. CDR3 coding DNA: TGTGCCAGCAGTAACTTCGGGACACCCGAAAAAAACATTCAGTACTTC.

V gene TRBV7-9 combines with J gene TRBJ2-7, with TRBD2 identical over 8 bases. Germline CDR1 is SEHNR and CDR2 is FQNEAQ (reference sequence). The CDR3 consists of 14 residues. Trimming at V came to 5 bases and at J to 2 bases, leaving 5 bases not matched to a gene. In DNA form, the CDR3 reads TGTGCCAGCAGCCCGCAGACTAGCGCCTACGAGCAGTACTTC. It codes for CASSPQTSAYEQYF.

The table lists this clonotype with a few counts. V gene TRBV5-4 combines with J gene TRBJ2-3, with TRBD2 matching over 7 bases. Germline trimming cut 3 bases from V and 4 bases from J; bases unmatched to any gene: 5. The CDR3 loop spans 14 amino acids. Germline V gene sequence: CDR1 SGHNT, CDR2 YYREEE (reference sequence). CDR3 sequence: CASSSQRDSDTQYF. CDR3 bases: TGTGCCAGCAGCTCCCAGCGGGACTCAGATACGCAGTATTTT.

The chain is built from TRBV10-1 and TRBJ2-3; D may be TRBD2 (6 bases). CDR3 length: 15 amino acids. V gave up 0 bases and J gave up 1 base, with 8 bases separating them. CDR1 is WNHNN and CDR2 is SYGVQD in the germline V gene (reference sequence). As DNA, the CDR3 is TGCGCCAGCAGTGAGTCGGGGGGACGCACAGATACGCAGTATTTT. Amino acids: CASSESGGRTDTQYF.

In its sample, this clonotype was seen a few times. One end of the junction is discordant with germline, which a read error may explain. The genes are TRBV5-1 and TRBJ2-2; the match to TRBD2 covers 8 bases. CDR3 size: 16 residues. Germline lookup yields CDR1 SGHRS and CDR2 YFSETQ. This CDR3 reads CASSPLLAVGTGELFF. The CDR3 region has the DNA TGCGCCAGCAGCCCACTACTAGCGGTAGGGACCGGGGAGCTATTTTTT.

This clonotype was found a few times. The V gene is TRBV10-3, the J gene TRBJ1-5; no clear D. Trimming pared 2 bases from V and 5 bases from J, leaving 7 bases between. Per the germline V gene, CDR1 is ENHRY and CDR2 is SYGVKD. The CDR3 runs 13 residues. This chain's CDR3 is CAISEDRDQPQHF. The CDR3 nucleotides are TGTGCCATCAGTGAGGATAGAGATCAGCCCCAGCATTTT.

Details on this clonotype: The junction departs from the called germline gene at one end, perhaps through a read error. The chain uses TRBV28 and TRBJ2-1; perhaps TRBD1 as D (5 bases). Germline V gene data show CDR1 as MDHEN and CDR2 as SYDVKM. The CDR3 consists of 13 residues. The CDR3 sequence: CAGSLTAYGEQFF. As DNA, the CDR3 is TGTGCCGGCAGTCTGACAGCTTACGGAGAGCAGTTCTTC.

This chain joins TRBV29-1 and TRBJ1-2; no clear D gene. CDR1 and CDR2 from the germline V gene are SQVTM and ANQGSEA. CDR3 length: 11 amino acids. V was clipped by 4 bases and J by 7 bases, with 10 bases between them. The CDR3 bases are TGCAGCGTTGCGGAGGTTCCTGGCTACACCTTC. Protein: CSVAEVPGYTF.

This clonotype was seen ten or more times. The rearrangement uses TRBV14 and TRBJ2-3; TRBD2 matches at 9 bases. This CDR3 has 15 residues. With V trimmed by 4 bases and J by 4 bases, 6 bases remained unmatched. Germline V lookup: CDR1 SGHDN, CDR2 FVKESK. The CDR3 loop reads CASSPRAGGSDTQYF. The CDR3 nucleotides read TGTGCCAGCAGCCCTAGAGCGGGAGGTTCAGATACGCAGTATTTT.

This clonotype was seen a handful of times. The rearrangement joins TRBV19 to TRBJ2-7; 7 nucleotides agree with TRBD2. The CDR3 has 15 amino acids. Losses at the gene ends were 5 bases for V and 4 bases for J; bases not matched to a gene: 11. Germline V gene lookup returns CDR1 LNHDA and CDR2 SQIVND (reference sequence). CDR3: CASSLGLADMYEQYF. CDR3 coding DNA: TGTGCCAGTAGTCTAGGGCTAGCGGATATGTACGAGCAGTACTTC.

This clonotype has at least ten counts. This rearrangement joins TRBV18 to TRBJ1-1, with D maybe TRBD1 (5 bases). Trimming stripped 3 bases from V and 5 bases from J, with 16 bases between. The CDR3 length is 15 residues. The V gene's germline CDR1 is KGHSH and CDR2 LQKENI. The CDR3 protein is CASSPSYGGGTEAFF. In DNA, the CDR3 is TGTGCCAGCTCACCCTCGTATGGGGGAGGGACTGAAGCTTTCTTT.

This clonotype has ten or more counts. This sequence joins TRBV30 and TRBJ1-1, with 7 bases that match TRBD1. Germline values: CDR1 GTSNPN, CDR2 SVGIG (reference sequence). Germline trimming cut 0 bases from V and 5 bases from J; bases unmatched to any gene: 9. The CDR3 spans 15 residues. CDR3: CAWSVQGLGGTEAFF. The CDR3 nucleotides are TGTGCCTGGAGTGTACAGGGGTTGGGGGGAACTGAAGCTTTCTTT.

This clonotype was detected many times. This sequence joins TRBV27 and TRBJ2-2; D gene ambiguous. Germline CDR1 reads MNHEY; CDR2 reads SMNVEV (reference sequence). Trimming stripped 3 bases from V and 6 bases from J, with 5 bases between. The CDR3 has 12 amino acids. This CDR3 is CASSFRAGELFF. CDR3 DNA sequence: TGTGCCAGCAGTTTCCGGGCCGGGGAGCTGTTTTTT.

This clonotype was recorded many times. This chain links TRBV5-1 with TRBJ2-3, with a tentative D call TRBD1 (5 bases). Trimming stripped 1 base from V and 1 base from J, with 10 bases between. The germline V gene has CDR1 SGHRS and CDR2 YFSETQ. The CDR3 has 15 amino acids. For the CDR3, the DNA is TGCGCCAGCAGCTTGAGACAGTCAGGCACAGATACGCAGTATTTT. Protein: CASSLRQSGTDTQYF.

This chain connects TRBV7-2 to TRBJ2-3, with 13 bases matching TRBD2. This CDR3 has 17 residues. From germline, CDR1 is SGHTA and CDR2 FQGNSA. V was pared by 5 bases and J by 3 bases, with 8 bases of the junction left unmatched. CDR3 sequence (DNA): TGTGCCAGCAGCCCCCGGACTAGCGGGAGATGTACAGATACGCAGTATTTT. The encoded protein is CASSPRTSGRCTDTQYF.

This clonotype occurred many times. This chain links TRBV6-1 with TRBJ2-7; 10 bases are shared with TRBD2. This CDR3 has 19 amino acids. CDR1 is MNHNS and CDR2 is SASEGT in the germline V gene. J gave up 9 bases and V 0 bases, and 20 bases lay outside the gene matches. CDR3 amino acids: CASSEALASGSRSGLRQYF. The CDR3 DNA reads TGTGCCAGCAGTGAAGCGCTGGCTAGCGGGAGCAGAAGCGGGCTCAGGCAGTACTTC.

Remarks on this clonotype: Since a much larger clone is just one base distant, this may be a read error. The genes are TRBV7-9 and TRBJ2-2, with 11 bases identical to TRBD2. The junction had 11 bases not matched to a gene; V was cut back by 4 bases and J by 4 bases. The germline gives CDR1 SEHNR, CDR2 FQNEAQ (reference sequence). CDR3 size: 18 residues. The CDR3 sequence: CASSSPLAGGPSTGELFF. The CDR3 DNA sequence: TGTGCCAGCAGCTCACCTTTAGCGGGAGGGCCGAGCACCGGGGAGCTGTTTTTT.

V and J are TRBV2 and TRBJ2-1; TRBD2 matches 8 bases. The V segment lost 10 bases and the J segment 8 bases; nucleotides outside the gene matches: 19. The CDR3 contains 16 residues. CDR1 is SNHLY, CDR2 FYNNEI, per germline. For the CDR3, the DNA is TGTGCCACCCGGGAGCGGGAGCTGGTCGGTACTGATGAGCAGTTCTTC. Translated, it gives CATRERELVGTDEQFF.

The rearrangement uses TRBV20-1 and TRBJ2-3; 15 bases line up with TRBD2. CDR1 is DFQATT, CDR2 SNEGSKA, per germline (reference sequence). Trimming cost V 1 base and J 3 bases; bases outside gene matches: 2. The CDR3 loop spans 16 amino acids. CDR3 coding DNA: TGCAGTGCTAGAGGGACTAGCGGGAGGGATACAGATACGCAGTATTTT. Translating gives CSARGTSGRDTDTQYF.

The chain combines TRBV6-1 with TRBJ2-1, with 8 bases lining up with TRBD2. Germline loops: CDR1 MNHNS, CDR2 SASEGT. The trim removed 2 bases at V and 0 bases at J, leaving 6 bases unmatched. The CDR3 length is 17 residues. The CDR3 sequence is CASSEPRAGGSYNEQFF. CDR3 DNA sequence: TGTGCCAGCAGTGAACCCCGGGCGGGAGGCTCCTACAATGAGCAGTTCTTC.

In its sample, this clonotype was seen many times. V and J are TRBV11-2 and TRBJ1-1, with a weak D call TRBD1 (5 bases). The length of the CDR3 is 16 residues. Germline CDR1 is SGHAT and CDR2 is FQNNGV. V was cut by 1 base and J by 4 bases, with 16 bases left in between. This CDR3 reads CASSLGGNKGFTEAFF. In nucleotides, the CDR3 is TGTGCCAGCAGCTTAGGGGGTAACAAGGGGTTCACTGAAGCTTTCTTT.

This clonotype has a count of ten or more. The chain recombines TRBV7-9 with TRBJ2-1; D is unresolved. CDR3 length: 13 residues. V lost 0 bases to trimming and J lost 3 bases, with 3 bases between them. Germline V gene sequence: CDR1 SEHNR, CDR2 FQNEAQ (reference sequence). In nucleotides, the CDR3 is TGTGCCAGCAGCTTAGCCCACTACAATGAGCAGTTCTTC. It is translated as CASSLAHYNEQFF.

This clonotype was found many times. The J gene is TRBJ1-6, the V gene TRBV20-1; 8 nucleotides line up with TRBD1. The CDR3 totals 14 residues. Germline V lookup: CDR1 DFQATT, CDR2 SNEGSKA (reference sequence). J was trimmed by 8 bases and V by 6 bases; bases with no gene match: 9. The CDR3 DNA reads TGCAGTGCCTCCGACAGGGGAGGGTATTCACCCCTCCACTTT. Its protein product is CSASDRGGYSPLHF.

This clonotype was seen ten or more times. The V gene is TRBV20-1, the J gene TRBJ2-2, with D hard to call. The CDR3 loop spans 12 amino acids. Germline CDR1 is DFQATT and CDR2 is SNEGSKA (reference sequence). V lost 0 bases and J lost 6, with 5 bases in between. This CDR3 is CSARDVAGELFF. CDR3 nucleotides: TGCAGTGCTAGAGATGTGGCCGGGGAGCTGTTTTTT.

This clonotype was observed at least ten times. The V gene is TRBV28, the J gene TRBJ1-1; D unclear. Germline V CDR1 and CDR2: MDHEN, SYDVKM. The CDR3 covers 15 residues. Trimming left V 2 bases short and J 4 bases short, with 14 bases between. DNA of the CDR3: TGTGCCAGCAGTTTAGCCCGCTCGAGGGCCACTGAAGCTTTCTTT. The encoded protein is CASSLARSRATEAFF.

In its sample, this clonotype was seen a few times. The genes are TRBV27 and TRBJ1-6; no clear D gene. Germline CDR1 MNHEY, CDR2 SMNVEV (reference sequence). V was shortened by 3 bases and J by 7 bases, with 19 bases between the two germline ends. The CDR3 has 17 residues. The CDR3: CASSLIGPQVGNSPLHF. DNA of the CDR3: TGTGCCAGCAGTTTGATCGGGCCGCAGGTGGGCAATTCACCCCTCCACTTT.